Listed below are T cell receptor beta chains from one sample, sequenced in a study of control samples from healthy donors and cancer patients. The method was immunoSEQ multiplex PCR; TCRdb's version includes in-frame clones alone and lacks a portion of them. The profile shows 94,000 or so clones, less than 85% of them singletons. Sequencing was done on a sample of PBMCs. The receptors were sampled from a man between 65 and 80 years old with lung cancer. Each CDR3 is given with its conserved first and last residue. The D gene is left open where the match is weak. Size is stated for part of the rows, as once, few or many counts, or as a class when the clone is expanded.

abundance	v_gene	len	j_gene	d_gene	CDR3nt	CDR3aa
once	TRBV7-8	15	TRBJ2-3	.	TGTGCCAGCAGCCCGAGACCGGTGAGCACAGATACGCAGTATTTT	CASSPRPVSTDTQYF
.	TRBV27	12	TRBJ2-2	.	TGTGCCAGCAGTTTAATGGCCGGGGAGCTGTTTTTT	CASSLMAGELFF
.	TRBV28	13	TRBJ1-5	.	TGTGCCAGCAGTTTAGTTGGAGATCAGCCCCAGCATTTT	CASSLVGDQPQHF
.	TRBV18	17	TRBJ1-2	.	TGTGCCAGCTCACCTCCGGTTGTTAGGGGAGGATTCTATGGCTACACCTTC	CASSPPVVRGGFYGYTF
.	TRBV5-4	17	TRBJ1-1	.	TGTGCCAGCAGCTTGGGCCCGAACGACCCGCTGGGCACTGAAGCTTTCTTT	CASSLGPNDPLGTEAFF
.	TRBV19	20	TRBJ1-5	.	TGTGCCAGTAGTATAGTGGTCCGAGCAGGGGCAACTCCTTGGGGTCAGCCCCAGCATTTT	CASSIVVRAGATPWGQPQHF
.	TRBV18	15	TRBJ1-2	TRBD1	TGTGCCAGCTCACCCGGGACAGCTCCTAACTATGGCTACACCTTC	CASSPGTAPNYGYTF
.	TRBV5-6	18	TRBJ1-4	.	TGTGCCAGCAGCTTGGCGACCTTTTTGGACGGTGTGAAGGAAAAACTGTTTTTT	CASSLATFLDGVKEKLFF
.	TRBV7-9	14	TRBJ1-6	.	TGTGCCAGCAGCTTGAGGGGTAATAATTCACCCCTCCACTTT	CASSLRGNNSPLHF
.	TRBV28	15	TRBJ2-3	.	TGTGCCAGCAGTTTACCGAGTAGCGGCACAGATACGCAGTATTTT	CASSLPSSGTDTQYF
.	TRBV19	16	TRBJ2-3	TRBD2	TGTGCCAGTAGTATTTATACATCTAGCGGCCCAGATACGCAGTATTTT	CASSIYTSSGPDTQYF
.	TRBV2	14	TRBJ2-3	.	TGTGCCAGCAGCGACTCGCCATCCACAGATACGCAGTATTTT	CASSDSPSTDTQYF
.	TRBV4-3	16	TRBJ1-3	.	TGCGCCAGCAGCCAATCTCCCGGGACAAATGGAAACACCATATATTTT	CASSQSPGTNGNTIYF
.	TRBV24-1	14	TRBJ2-1	.	TGTGCCACCGCCGGCAGGGACTCCTACAATGAGCAGTTCTTC	CATAGRDSYNEQFF
.	TRBV18	18	TRBJ1-2	.	TGTGCCAGCTCAGCCAACCCAGGGGAGGGATCTTCTAACTATGGCTACACCTTC	CASSANPGEGSSNYGYTF
once	TRBV20-1	15	TRBJ1-5	.	TGCAGTGCTAGTATTAGTGGTTATAGCAATCAGCCCCAGCATTTT	CSASISGYSNQPQHF
.	TRBV24-1	17	TRBJ2-2	.	TGTGCCACCAGTGATTTGCGGGCTCCTCTTCTAAGGGGGGAGCTGTTTTTT	CATSDLRAPLLRGELFF
.	TRBV5-4	16	TRBJ2-7	.	TGTGCCAGCAGTCCCTCGGGCTCCCCTATCACCTACGAGCAGTACTTC	CASSPSGSPITYEQYF
.	TRBV6-4	17	TRBJ2-1	.	TGTGCCAGCAGTGTCGATCCCAGCGAGATATCCTACAATGAGCAGTTCTTC	CASSVDPSEISYNEQFF
.	TRBV5-1	13	TRBJ2-7	TRBD2	TGCGCCAGCAGCCGACTAGCGAACTACGAGCAGTACTTC	CASSRLANYEQYF
.	TRBV2	16	TRBJ1-3	.	TGTGCCAGCAGTGAATGGACAGTAAGCTCTGGAAACACCATATATTTT	CASSEWTVSSGNTIYF
.	TRBV16	16	TRBJ1-1	.	TGTGCCAGCAGCCCTCGTCCCGGGACGGCGAACACTGAAGCTTTCTTT	CASSPRPGTANTEAFF
.	TRBV5-1	14	TRBJ1-1	.	TGCGCCAGCAGCTTGAGGGGGATGAACACTGAAGCTTTCTTT	CASSLRGMNTEAFF
.	TRBV7-9	14	TRBJ2-1	TRBD2	TGTGCCAGCAGCCTTGGACTAGCGGGGGGGCCCGGGTTCTTC	CASSLGLAGGPGFF
.	TRBV12-3/TRBV12-4	13	TRBJ1-4	.	TGTGCCAGCAGTCCTACAACTAATGAAAAACTGTTTTTT	CASSPTTNEKLFF
.	TRBV19	16	TRBJ1-5	.	TGTGCCAGTACCCCATATGGGGGCGGAAGCAATCAGCCCCAGCATTTT	CASTPYGGGSNQPQHF
.	TRBV4-3	17	TRBJ1-2	.	TGCGCCAGCAGCCAAGAAACGGGACACACGGATAACTATGGCTACACCTTC	CASSQETGHTDNYGYTF
.	TRBV29-1	12	TRBJ2-5	.	TGCAGCGTCGGGGACCCTAAAGAGACCCAGTACTTC	CSVGDPKETQYF
.	TRBV4-2	17	TRBJ2-1	TRBD2	TGTGCCAGCAGCCAAGACCCTGGGCGGGGGGGGTACAATGAGCAGTTCTTC	CASSQDPGRGGYNEQFF
.	TRBV19	15	TRBJ2-7	TRBD1	TGTGCCAGTAGTAAGCCGGGACAGCCCTCCTACGAGCAGTACTTC	CASSKPGQPSYEQYF
.	TRBV5-1	14	TRBJ2-1	.	TGCGCCAGCAGCAGTAGCGCGCCTATGAATGAGCAGTTCTTC	CASSSSAPMNEQFF
.	TRBV3-1/TRBV3-2	12	TRBJ1-1	TRBD1	TGTGCCAGCAGGAGACAGGGGGCTGGAGCTTTCTTT	CASRRQGAGAFF
.	TRBV14	15	TRBJ2-2	.	TGTGCCAGCAGCCAAGCATTGGGAGCCACCGGGGAGCTGTTTTTT	CASSQALGATGELFF
.	TRBV7-9	15	TRBJ1-1	TRBD1	TGTGCCAGCAGCTTAGCGCCGACAGGGGGGACTGAAGCTTTCTTT	CASSLAPTGGTEAFF
.	TRBV6-5	15	TRBJ2-5	TRBD2	TGTGCCAGCAGCCCACTAGCGGGGGGTAGGGAGACCCAGTACTTC	CASSPLAGGRETQYF
.	TRBV3-1/TRBV3-2	17	TRBJ1-3	.	TGTGCCAGCAGCCAACGGACGAATCAGGGCTCTGGAAACACCATATATTTT	CASSQRTNQGSGNTIYF
.	TRBV30	11	TRBJ1-2	.	TGTGCCTGGAGTGTAGGGAATGGCTACACCTTC	CAWSVGNGYTF
.	TRBV6-6	16	TRBJ2-5	.	TGTGCCAGCAGTTACTCGTGGGGCGGGTACCAAGAGACCCAGTACTTC	CASSYSWGGYQETQYF
.	TRBV28	14	TRBJ2-5	TRBD1	TGTGCCAGCAGTTGGACAGGGGGGAGGGAGACCCAGTACTTC	CASSWTGGRETQYF
.	TRBV9	15	TRBJ1-2	.	TGTGCCAGCAGCGTAAGGGCAGGGAGGTACTATGGCTACACCTTC	CASSVRAGRYYGYTF
.	TRBV27	15	TRBJ1-1	.	TGTGCCAGCAGTTCGCCCCATTCGGGGAATACTGAAGCTTTCTTT	CASSSPHSGNTEAFF
few	TRBV5-8	13	TRBJ1-2	.	TGTGCCAGCAGCTTGTCGGGGGTTGAAGGCTACACCTTC	CASSLSGVEGYTF
.	TRBV6-2/TRBV6-3	14	TRBJ1-2	TRBD1	TGTGCCAGCAGTTACGCCTCGACAGGGTCTGGCTACACCTTC	CASSYASTGSGYTF
.	TRBV7-9	16	TRBJ2-1	.	TGTGCCAGCAGCTCCCGTGCTTTGAGCTCCTACAATGAGCAGTTCTTC	CASSSRALSSYNEQFF
.	TRBV12-5	13	TRBJ1-2	TRBD1	TGTGCTAGTGGTATCACAGGGGTCTATGGCTACACCTTC	CASGITGVYGYTF
.	TRBV20-1	16	TRBJ1-5	.	TGCAGTGCTAGTCCCGTTGGGGCGTGGAGCAATCAGCCCCAGCATTTT	CSASPVGAWSNQPQHF
.	TRBV2	13	TRBJ1-5	.	TGTGCCAGTCGGACTGAGAGCAATCAGCCCCAGCATTTT	CASRTESNQPQHF
once	TRBV24-1	16	TRBJ2-1	.	TGTGCCACCAGTGATTACCCCGGGACGGGAGATAATGAGCAGTTCTTC	CATSDYPGTGDNEQFF
once	TRBV6-2/TRBV6-3	14	TRBJ2-1	TRBD1	TGTGCCAGCAGTTACGACAGGGTGGTTGATGAGCAGTTCTTC	CASSYDRVVDEQFF